What follows are 23 T cell receptor beta chains derived from one specimen sequenced in a study of molecular identifiers for immune sequencing clone quantification (dated by TCRdb to about 2018). Library preparation employed PCR. The instrument was an Illumina HiSeq 4000. In TCRdb, the public reads were trimmed at Q25 with fastp and aligned with MiXCR, with productive beta chains retained. Merged by CDR3 protein, the rows form single entries marked with the most common genes and DNA. The sample table shows 600,000 to 650,000 distinct CDR3 sequences, and about 20% are seen once. The biggest ten clones account for 0.85% of the sample. Sample: naive CD8+ T cells from blood, with Jurkat cell RNA spiked in. The cell subset or site label, read with the paper, signifies: FACS-sorted CD8+CD4-CCR7+CD45RA+ naive T cells. The receptors originated from a human donor in good health. Some libraries in this study had Jurkat cell RNA spiked in.

This clonotype was seen only a few times. This may come from a read error, since a much larger clone is one base off. This chain joins TRBV7-3 and TRBJ2-3; TRBD1 might be the D (5 bases). Deletions cut 2 bases from V and 2 bases from J, with 11 bases between. The germline gives CDR1 SGHTA, CDR2 FQGTGA. This CDR3 has 15 amino acids. The CDR3 DNA reads as TGTGCCAGCAGCTTAGGGGCAGTAATCACAGATACGCAGTATTTT. The encoded protein is CASSLGAVITDTQYF.

This clonotype has a handful of counts. The rearrangement joins TRBV20-1 to TRBJ1-3; D is unclear. The CDR3 is 15 residues long. Germline V gene lookup returns CDR1 DFQATT and CDR2 SNEGSKA (reference sequence). Trimming took 6 bases from V and 0 from J, leaving 15 bases between them. The CDR3 region is CSATYVQNSGNTIYF. DNA of the CDR3: TGCAGTGCCACCTATGTACAGAACTCTGGAAACACCATATATTTT.

This chain joins TRBV12-3 or TRBV12-4 and TRBJ2-7; 7 nucleotides match TRBD2. The junction had 9 bases not matched to a gene; V was cut back by 5 bases and J by 2 bases. This CDR3 contains 15 residues. CDR3 sequence (DNA): TGTGCCAGCAGTCCGGCAGCGGGGTGGGCCTACGAGCAGTACTTC. The encoded protein is CASSPAAGWAYEQYF.

This clonotype has ten or more counts. The chain combines TRBV4-3 with TRBJ2-6, with D perhaps assigned TRBD1 or TRBD2 (5 bases each). Looked up from germline, CDR1 is LGHNA and CDR2 is YSLEER. The ends were cut back, 0 bases at V and 0 bases at J, with 18 bases in the middle. The CDR3 length is 20 residues. The CDR3 DNA reads TGCGCCAGCAGCCAAGATGTTTCAACGGGGACCCTCTCTGGGGCCAACGTCCTGACTTTC. It codes for CASSQDVSTGTLSGANVLTF.

A word on this clonotype: Since a much larger clone is just one base distant, this may be a read error. This chain connects TRBV28 to TRBJ1-3; no clear D. The CDR3 totals 13 residues. Per germline, CDR1 MDHEN and CDR2 SYDVKM. The CDR3 is CVSSPRIENTIYF. The CDR3 nucleotides are TGTGTCAGCAGCCCCCGAATTGAAAACACCATATATTTT.

There are many counts of this clonotype. The chain couples TRBV29-1 to TRBJ2-3; D gene ambiguous. V was trimmed by 5 bases and J by 6 bases, leaving 6 bases between them. CDR3 length: 10 residues. Germline-derived CDR1 and CDR2 are SQVTM and ANQGSEA. The CDR3 spells CSVMADTQYF. DNA for the CDR3: TGCAGCGTTATGGCGGATACGCAGTATTTT.

This clonotype appeared many times. The chain couples TRBV7-9 to TRBJ2-3; a weak D match, TRBD2 (6 bases). Germline V gene sequence: CDR1 SEHNR, CDR2 FQNEAQ (reference sequence). CDR3 length: 15 amino acids. V lost 0 bases and J 4 bases, leaving 11 bases between the germline ends. The CDR3 nucleotides read TGTGCCAGCAGCTTAGCTTGGGGGGACGCAGATACGCAGTATTTT. The encoded protein is CASSLAWGDADTQYF.

This clonotype appeared many times. V gene TRBV7-6 combines with J gene TRBJ1-1, with D perhaps TRBD1 (6 bases). This CDR3 region has 15 residues. Germline V gives CDR1 SGHVS, CDR2 FNYEAQ. V lost 10 bases and J lost 0, with 18 bases in between. Here the CDR3 DNA reads TGTGCCACTACGCCTGGTCAGGGGCTGAACACTGAAGCTTTCTTT. Translation: CATTPGQGLNTEAFF.

This clonotype occurred many times. This chain uses TRBV29-1 with TRBJ2-5; D unresolved. The V and J ends lost 1 base and 6 bases respectively, with 15 bases between them. Looked up from germline, CDR1 is SQVTM and CDR2 is ANQGSEA. CDR3 length: 14 amino acids. This chain's CDR3 is CSVEGNLLGKTQYF. Written as DNA, the CDR3 is TGCAGCGTTGAAGGGAACCTCTTGGGGAAGACCCAGTACTTC.

This clonotype was detected ten times or more. The genes are TRBV6-5 and TRBJ1-1; tentative D call: TRBD1 (5 bases). The V end was cut by 0 bases, the J end by 6 bases, with 8 bases between. The CDR3 loop spans 13 amino acids. The V gene's germline CDR1 is MNHEY and CDR2 SVGAGI. The DNA for the CDR3 is TGTGCCAGCAGTTACTCGGGGGTGTCTGAAGCTTTCTTT. This encodes CASSYSGVSEAFF.

This clonotype appeared many times. The V and J genes are TRBV4-3 and TRBJ2-3, with D perhaps TRBD2 (5 bases). V gave up 3 bases and J gave up 7 bases, with 14 bases separating them. This CDR3 comprises 14 residues. Germline V gene data show CDR1 as LGHNA and CDR2 as YSLEER. The CDR3: CASSQDFKLNTQYF. In DNA form, the CDR3 reads TGCGCCAGCAGCCAGGACTTCAAGCTCAATACGCAGTATTTT.

This clonotype was seen a handful of times. J is TRBJ2-1 and V is TRBV15, with D maybe TRBD1 (6 bases). Trimming took off 3 bases at V and 7 bases at J, with 16 bases between the two ends. The CDR3 is 15 amino acids. Germline assignment: CDR1 LNHNV and CDR2 YYDKDF (reference sequence). As DNA, the CDR3 is TGTGCCACCAGCAGCGCGACAGGAAGGCTTAATGAGCAGTTCTTC. This gives the protein CATSSATGRLNEQFF.

This chain joins TRBV14 and TRBJ1-2; 9 positions match TRBD1. This CDR3 spans 14 amino acids. CDR1 is SGHDN and CDR2 is FVKESK in the germline V gene. Trimming cost V 3 bases and J 8 bases; bases outside gene matches: 7. The CDR3 DNA follows: TGTGCCAGCAGCCATCCGGGGACAGGGAGGGGCTACACCTTC. Its translation: CASSHPGTGRGYTF.

In regard to this clonotype: This CDR3 is missing its conserved last phenylalanine or tryptophan, likely due to a read error. CDR3 amino acids: CASSIVVGGGLNQPQHS. The CDR3 DNA is TGTGCCAGTAGTATAGTAGTCGGAGGGGGCCTCAATCAGCCCCAGCATTCT. The V call is TRBV19, the J call TRBJ1-5; 7 nucleotides align to TRBD1. J lost 3 bases, V lost 1 base, and 9 bases had no gene match. This CDR3 is 17 amino acids long. Germline V gene sequence: CDR1 LNHDA, CDR2 SQIVND (reference sequence).

The rearrangement links TRBV15 to TRBJ1-4, with D unclear. Trimming took off 0 bases at V and 14 bases at J, with 22 bases between the two ends. The CDR3 consists of 16 residues. CDR1 and CDR2 (germline): LNHNV, YYDKDF (reference sequence). The CDR3 region is CATSRDIGTGLRDLFF. For the CDR3, the DNA is TGTGCCACCAGCAGAGATATTGGTACCGGCTTGAGGGATCTGTTTTTT.

DNA of the CDR3: TGTGCCACCAGGGGGGACACCGGGGAGCTGTATTTT. It yields the protein CATRGDTGELYF. J is TRBJ2-3 and V is TRBV24-1; D perhaps matches TRBD1 (6 bases). V dropped 7 bases and J dropped 14 bases, with 18 bases sitting between them. Germline CDR1 is KGHDR and CDR2 is SFDVKD. The CDR3 covers 12 residues.

The rearrangement joins TRBV12-3 or TRBV12-4 to TRBJ2-7, with a weak D call TRBD2 (5 bases). Trimming took off 6 bases at V and 4 bases at J, with 19 bases between the two ends. The CDR3 has 15 residues. CDR3 loop: CASSLNEGFLYEQYF. The CDR3 nucleotides read TGTGCCAGCAGCTTAAATGAGGGATTCTTGTACGAGCAGTACTTC.

The sample holds many counts of this clonotype. The J gene is TRBJ2-5, the V gene TRBV20-1; 12 bases fit TRBD2. The length of the CDR3 is 12 residues. The germline V gene has CDR1 DFQATT and CDR2 SNEGSKA (reference sequence). The CDR3 protein is CRVTSGGETQYF. The CDR3 bases are TGCAGGGTGACTAGCGGGGGTGAGACCCAGTACTTC.

This clonotype showed up just a few times. The chain uses TRBV27 and TRBJ2-5; D is tentatively TRBD1 or TRBD2 (5 bases each). V was shortened by 4 bases and J by 4 bases, with 10 bases between the two germline ends. The germline V gene has CDR1 MNHEY and CDR2 SMNVEV (reference sequence). The length of the CDR3 is 13 residues. The CDR3 loop is CASSYFGGETQYF. In DNA, the CDR3 is TGTGCCAGCAGTTACTTTGGGGGAGAGACCCAGTACTTC.

The sample holds one count of this clonotype. Given a much more abundant clone one base away, this may be a read error. J is TRBJ2-5 and V is TRBV12-3 or TRBV12-4; the D gene is possibly TRBD2 (5 bases). CDR3 length equals 16 residues. With 6 bases removed from V and 0 bases from J, the gap between germline ends came to 17 bases. The CDR3 sequence is CASRTGDGEHQETQYF. The CDR3 bases are TGTGCCAGCAGGACTGGAGACGGGGAGCACCAAGAGACCCAGTACTTC.

This clonotype was observed at least ten times. V usage is TRBV5-4 and J usage is TRBJ1-2, with D hard to call. V was shortened by 9 bases and J by 0 bases, with 18 bases between the two germline ends. Per germline, CDR1 SGHNT and CDR2 YYREEE (reference sequence). The CDR3 sequence is 15 residues long. The CDR3 DNA sequence: TGTGCCACCACACCGGAGTGGATGACTAACTATGGCTACACCTTC. Its protein product is CATTPEWMTNYGYTF.

This clonotype showed up many times. V is TRBV30 and J is TRBJ2-5; D ambiguous. CDR1 and CDR2 from the germline V gene are GTSNPN and SVGIG (reference sequence). The CDR3 covers 12 residues. V shed 1 base and J shed 5 bases, with 8 bases lying between them. CDR3: CAWSELGETQYF. The CDR3 DNA is TGTGCCTGGAGTGAGTTAGGGGAGACCCAGTACTTC.

Of note for this clonotype: Being one base from a much bigger clone, this may be a read error. V usage is TRBV6-6 and J usage is TRBJ1-3; TRBD1 might be the D (5 bases). Germline V gene lookup returns CDR1 MNHNY and CDR2 SVGAGI (reference sequence). This CDR3 is 15 amino acids long. The CDR3 DNA reads as TGTGCCAGCAGTTACTCGATGGGGCCCGGAAGCACCATATATTTT. This gives the protein CASSYSMGPGSTIYF.